The 16 T cell receptor beta chains reported below all come from one sample, sequenced in a study of cytomegalovirus exposure and HLA in healthy donors. Both 60 Vbeta primers and 13 Jbeta primers went into the PCR. Profiling relied on immunoSEQ multiplex PCR, and the TCRdb table lists in-frame clones only, not all of them. The data hold over 100,000 clones, with approximately 64% observed a single time. The sample was PBMCs. The receptors were sampled from a woman in her thirties or forties in good health and CMV-seronegative.

The CDR3 sequence: CASSYVAGGNTEAFF. In DNA, the CDR3 is TGTGCCAGCAGTTACGTGGCAGGTGGGAACACTGAAGCTTTCTTT. The V call is TRBV6-5, the J call TRBJ1-1; D not certain. V lost 2 bases and J 1 base, leaving 11 bases between the germline ends. Germline V CDR1 and CDR2: MNHEY, SVGAGI. CDR3 length: 15 amino acids.

The CDR3 is CASSEALAGGQETQYF. For the CDR3, the DNA is TGTGCCAGCAGTGAAGCGCTAGCGGGGGGACAAGAGACCCAGTACTTC. The chain couples TRBV6-1 to TRBJ2-5; 11 nucleotides align to TRBD2. V lost 0 bases, J lost 2 bases, and 2 bases stayed unmatched. The CDR3 is 16 amino acids. Germline V lookup: CDR1 MNHNS, CDR2 SASEGT.

The chain has TRBV7-2 and TRBJ1-2; TRBD1 is a possible D gene (6 bases). CDR1 and CDR2 (germline): SGHTA, FQGNSA. The CDR3 contains 16 residues. V lost 2 bases and J 2 bases, leaving 15 bases between the germline ends. The CDR3 DNA reads TGTGCCAGCAGCTTAACGGGGGGCCGCCTCAACTATGGCTACACCTTC. Translation: CASSLTGGRLNYGYTF.

This rearrangement joins TRBV30 to TRBJ2-1; D is possibly TRBD2 (6 bases). The germline CDR1 and CDR2 sequences are GTSNPN and SVGIG (reference sequence). V was shortened by 2 bases and J by 0 bases, with 11 bases between the two germline ends. The CDR3 length is 15 residues. CDR3 bases: TGTGCCTGGAGTCCGGCGGGGAACTCCTACAATGAGCAGTTCTTC. This gives the protein CAWSPAGNSYNEQFF. Variable domain in full (rest from reference TRBV30 and TRBJ2-1): SQTIHQWPATLVQPVGSPLSLECTVEGTSNPNLYWYRQAAGRGLQLLFYSVGIGQISSEVPQNLSASRPQDRQFILSSKKLLLSDSGFYLCAWSPAGNSYNEQFFGPGTRLTVL.

This clone was counted a few times. The V and J genes are TRBV6-5 and TRBJ2-7, with D tentatively TRBD2 (6 bases). V dropped 1 base and J dropped 0 bases, with 13 bases sitting between them. Germline loops: CDR1 MNHEY, CDR2 SVGAGI. This CDR3 contains 16 residues. The CDR3 DNA sequence: TGTGCCAGCAGTTACTGGGACTCCAGGAGCTCCTACGAGCAGTACTTC. The encoded protein is CASSYWDSRSSYEQYF.

The V and J genes are TRBV30 and TRBJ1-5, with D possibly TRBD1 on 6 matching bases. CDR1 GTSNPN and CDR2 SVGIG come from the germline V gene (reference sequence). CDR3 length equals 15 residues. The V and J ends lost 5 bases and 4 bases respectively, with 18 bases between them. The CDR3 protein is CAWGRRGGLNQPQHF. The CDR3 DNA follows: TGTGCCTGGGGCCGGAGGGGGGGCCTAAATCAGCCCCAGCATTTT.

Notes on this clone: The junction departs from the called germline gene at one end, perhaps through a read error. The CDR3 DNA reads as TGTGCCAGCAGTGGGACAGGGCGGGAAAACATCGGGGAGCTGTTTTTT. Translation: CASSGTGRENIGELFF. This chain joins TRBV28 and TRBJ2-2; 9 bases align to TRBD1. The V gene's germline CDR1 is MDHEN and CDR2 SYDVKM. The CDR3 runs to 16 residues.

The gene calls are TRBV2 and TRBJ1-1; 8 nucleotides align to TRBD1. The CDR3 extends over 15 amino acids. J gave up 4 bases and V 3 bases, and 7 bases lay outside the gene matches. From germline, CDR1 is SNHLY and CDR2 FYNNEI. In DNA form, the CDR3 reads TGTGCCAGCAGTGATCTTGGACAGGGATCCACTGAAGCTTTCTTT. Translating it yields CASSDLGQGSTEAFF.

The V call is TRBV5-4, the J call TRBJ1-1; 7 positions match TRBD1. Germline V gene lookup returns CDR1 SGHNT and CDR2 YYREEE (reference sequence). The CDR3 spans 14 residues. V lost 4 bases and J lost 4; bases outside the gene matches: 7. Here the CDR3 reads CASSKRQGGTEAFF. In nucleotides, the CDR3 is TGTGCCAGCAGCAAAAGACAGGGAGGCACTGAAGCTTTCTTT.

This clone was counted between two and nine times. The V call is TRBV30, the J call TRBJ1-2, with a possible D match to TRBD1 (5 bases). V gave up 5 bases and J gave up 10 bases, with 20 bases separating them. The CDR3 has 13 amino acids. Germline CDR1 reads GTSNPN; CDR2 reads SVGIG (reference sequence). The CDR3 reads CAWGAISGVDYTF. The CDR3 DNA sequence: TGTGCCTGGGGGGCCATATCTGGGGTTGACTACACCTTC.

The chain couples TRBV4-2 to TRBJ1-1; a weak D match, TRBD1 (6 bases). The V and J ends lost 0 bases and 5 bases respectively, with 7 bases between them. Germline-derived CDR1 and CDR2 are LGHNA and YNFKEQ. This CDR3 is 13 amino acids long. The CDR3 DNA is TGTGCCAGCAGCCAAGAAGGGGGAACTGAAGCTTTCTTT. Protein sequence: CASSQEGGTEAFF.

V gene TRBV5-6 combines with J gene TRBJ1-2; TRBD1 aligns across 7 bases. Per germline, CDR1 SGHDT and CDR2 YYEEEE. CDR3 size: 14 residues. After removal of 5 bases from V and 3 bases from J, the junction contained 7 bases not matched to a gene. CDR3 nucleotides: TGTGCCAGCAGAAGACAGGGAAGGGACTATGGCTACACCTTC. Amino acids: CASRRQGRDYGYTF.

This clone was seen a single time. This chain's CDR3 is CASSFPGKNIQYF. The DNA of the CDR3 is TGTGCCAGCAGCTTCCCGGGGAAAAACATTCAGTACTTC. The J gene is TRBJ2-4, the V gene TRBV5-4; tentatively, D is TRBD2 (5 bases). V was pared by 2 bases and J by 4 bases, with 7 bases between. CDR1 and CDR2 (germline): SGHNT, YYREEE (reference sequence). The CDR3 runs to 13 residues.

The rearrangement links TRBV10-3 to TRBJ1-1; D is undetermined. CDR1 and CDR2 from the germline V gene are ENHRY and SYGVKD. The length of the CDR3 is 17 residues. The germline V and J ends were trimmed by 2 bases and 0 bases, with 16 bases remaining between them. DNA of the CDR3: TGTGCCATCAGTGAGAAAAAAAGAAGCCTTTTGAACACTGAAGCTTTCTTT. Its protein product is CAISEKKRSLLNTEAFF.

This clone was seen more than once but under ten times. This chain joins TRBV29-1 and TRBJ1-1; possibly TRBD1 for D (5 bases). V was shortened by 5 bases and J by 7 bases, with 26 bases between the two germline ends. CDR1 SQVTM and CDR2 ANQGSEA come from the germline V gene. This CDR3 contains 16 residues. This CDR3 is CSVREGVDRGTGEAFF. The DNA for the CDR3 is TGCAGCGTTCGTGAGGGCGTCGACCGGGGGACTGGTGAAGCTTTCTTT.

The table lists this clone with a few counts. The chain couples TRBV7-6 to TRBJ2-6; 8 bases map to TRBD1. Germline assignment: CDR1 SGHVS and CDR2 FNYEAQ. The CDR3 has 18 amino acids. Trimming removed 1 base from V and 2 bases from J; junction bases left unmatched: 7. For the CDR3, the DNA is TGTGCCAGCAGCTTAGGGTTCAGGGGGCAGACTGGGGCCAACGTCCTGACTTTC. It encodes CASSLGFRGQTGANVLTF.